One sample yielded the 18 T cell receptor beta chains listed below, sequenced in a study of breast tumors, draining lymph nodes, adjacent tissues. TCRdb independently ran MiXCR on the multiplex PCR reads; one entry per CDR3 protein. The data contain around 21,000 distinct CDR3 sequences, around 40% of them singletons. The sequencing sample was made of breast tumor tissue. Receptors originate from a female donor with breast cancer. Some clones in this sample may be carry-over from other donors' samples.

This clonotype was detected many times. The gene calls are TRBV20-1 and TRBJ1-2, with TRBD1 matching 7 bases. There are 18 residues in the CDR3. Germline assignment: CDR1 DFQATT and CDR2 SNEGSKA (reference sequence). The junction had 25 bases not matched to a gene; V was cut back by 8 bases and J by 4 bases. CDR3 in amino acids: CSLKPRLDRSILGYGYTF. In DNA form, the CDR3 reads TGCAGTCTAAAACCACGCTTGGACAGGAGCATCCTTGGCTATGGCTACACCTTC.

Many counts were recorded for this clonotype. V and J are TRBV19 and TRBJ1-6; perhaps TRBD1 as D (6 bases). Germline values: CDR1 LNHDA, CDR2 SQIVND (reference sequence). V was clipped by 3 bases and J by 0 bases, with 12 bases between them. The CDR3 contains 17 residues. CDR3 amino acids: CASSMWGDNSYNSPLHF. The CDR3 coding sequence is TGTGCCAGTAGTATGTGGGGGGACAACTCCTATAATTCACCCCTCCACTTT.

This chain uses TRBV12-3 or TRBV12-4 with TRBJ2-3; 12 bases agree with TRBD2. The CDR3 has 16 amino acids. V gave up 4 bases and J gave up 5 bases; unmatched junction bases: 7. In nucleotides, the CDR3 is TGTGCCAGCAGTTCAACTAGCGGGGGGTCGGGAGATACGCAGTATTTT. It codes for CASSSTSGGSGDTQYF.

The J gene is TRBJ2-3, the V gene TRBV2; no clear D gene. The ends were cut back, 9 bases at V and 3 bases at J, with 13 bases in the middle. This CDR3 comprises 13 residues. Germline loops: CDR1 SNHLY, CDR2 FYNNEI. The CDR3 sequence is CARSLPGTDTQYF. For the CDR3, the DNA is TGTGCCAGGTCCCTCCCTGGGACAGATACGCAGTATTTT. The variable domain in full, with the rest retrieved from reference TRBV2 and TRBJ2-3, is EPEVTQTPSHQVTQMGQEVILRCVPISNHLYFYWYRQILGQKVEFLVSFYNNEISEKSEIFDDQFSVERPDGSNFTLKIRSTKLEDSAMYFCARSLPGTDTQYFGPGTRLTVL.

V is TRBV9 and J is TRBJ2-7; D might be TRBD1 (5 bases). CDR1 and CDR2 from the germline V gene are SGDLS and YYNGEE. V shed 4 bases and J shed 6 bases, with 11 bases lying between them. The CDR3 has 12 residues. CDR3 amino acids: CASSSQGFEQYF. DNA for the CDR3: TGTGCCAGCAGCTCCCAGGGATTCGAGCAGTACTTC.

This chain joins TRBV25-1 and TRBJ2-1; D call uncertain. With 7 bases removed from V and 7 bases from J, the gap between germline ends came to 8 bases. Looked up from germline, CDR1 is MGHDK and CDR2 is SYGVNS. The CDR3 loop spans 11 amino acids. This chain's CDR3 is CASTLDNEQFF. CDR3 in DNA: TGTGCCAGCACCCTCGATAATGAGCAGTTCTTC.

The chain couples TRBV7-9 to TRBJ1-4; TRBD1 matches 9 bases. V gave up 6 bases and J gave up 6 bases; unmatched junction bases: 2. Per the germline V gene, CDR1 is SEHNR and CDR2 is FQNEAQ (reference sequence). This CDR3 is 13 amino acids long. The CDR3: CASRRTGDEKLFF. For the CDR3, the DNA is TGTGCCAGCAGAAGGACAGGGGATGAAAAACTGTTTTTT.

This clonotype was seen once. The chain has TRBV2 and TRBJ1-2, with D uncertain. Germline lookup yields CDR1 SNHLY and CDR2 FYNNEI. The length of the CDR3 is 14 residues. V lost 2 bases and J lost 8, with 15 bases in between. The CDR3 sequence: CASSEMDLGRGYTF. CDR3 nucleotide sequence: TGTGCCAGCAGTGAAATGGACCTCGGACGGGGCTACACCTTC.

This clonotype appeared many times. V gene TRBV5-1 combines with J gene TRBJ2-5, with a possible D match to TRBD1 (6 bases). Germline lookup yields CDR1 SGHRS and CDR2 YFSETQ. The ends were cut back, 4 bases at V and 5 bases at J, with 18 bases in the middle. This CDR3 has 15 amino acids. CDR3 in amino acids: CASSPLTGPHETQYF. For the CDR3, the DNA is TGCGCCAGCAGCCCTCTCACAGGGCCCCACGAGACCCAGTACTTC.

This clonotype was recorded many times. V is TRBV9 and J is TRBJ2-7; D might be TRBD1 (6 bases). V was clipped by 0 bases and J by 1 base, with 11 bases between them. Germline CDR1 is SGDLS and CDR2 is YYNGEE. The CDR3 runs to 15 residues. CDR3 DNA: TGTGCCAGCAGCGTAGGGATAGGGGGATCCTACGAGCAGTACTTC. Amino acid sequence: CASSVGIGGSYEQYF.

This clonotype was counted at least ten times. Here the CDR3 reads CAWSMGRADFGNEQFF. The CDR3 bases are TGTGCCTGGAGCATGGGGAGGGCGGATTTTGGGAATGAGCAGTTCTTC. V gene TRBV30 combines with J gene TRBJ2-1, with 7 bases lining up with TRBD2. V dropped 3 bases and J dropped 7; count of bases not matched to a gene: 15. Germline CDR1 and CDR2: GTSNPN and SVGIG (reference sequence). CDR3 length: 16 residues. The full variable domain, completed using reference TRBV30 and TRBJ2-1, is SQTIHQWPATLVQPVGSPLSLECTVEGTSNPNLYWYRQAAGRGLQLLFYSVGIGQISSEVPQNLSASRPQDRQFILSSKKLLLSDSGFYLCAWSMGRADFGNEQFFGPGTRLTVL.

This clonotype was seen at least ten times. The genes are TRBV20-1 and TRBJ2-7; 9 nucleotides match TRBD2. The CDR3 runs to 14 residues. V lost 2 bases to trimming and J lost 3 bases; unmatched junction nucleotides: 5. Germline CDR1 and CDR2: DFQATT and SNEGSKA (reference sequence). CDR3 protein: CSARKREVHYEQYF. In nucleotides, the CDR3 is TGCAGTGCTAGAAAGCGGGAGGTACACTACGAGCAGTACTTC.

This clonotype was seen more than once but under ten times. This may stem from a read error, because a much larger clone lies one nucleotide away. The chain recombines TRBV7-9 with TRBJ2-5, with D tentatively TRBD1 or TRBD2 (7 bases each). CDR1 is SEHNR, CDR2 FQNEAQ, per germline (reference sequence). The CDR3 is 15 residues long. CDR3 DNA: TGTGCCAGCAGCCTCAACAGGGGACGGGGGGAGACCCAGCACTTC. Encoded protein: CASSLNRGRGETQHF.

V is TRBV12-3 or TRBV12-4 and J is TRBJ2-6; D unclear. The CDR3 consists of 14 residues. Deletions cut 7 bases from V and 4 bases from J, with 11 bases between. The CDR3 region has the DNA TGTGCCAGCAAGGATTGGGCGGGGGCCAACGTCCTGACTTTC. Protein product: CASKDWAGANVLTF.

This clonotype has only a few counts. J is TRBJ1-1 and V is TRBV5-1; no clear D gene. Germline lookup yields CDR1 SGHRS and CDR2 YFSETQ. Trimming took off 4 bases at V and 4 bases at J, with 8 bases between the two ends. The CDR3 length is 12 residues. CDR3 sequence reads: CASSVSGTEAFF. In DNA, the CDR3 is TGCGCCAGCAGCGTGAGTGGCACTGAAGCTTTCTTT.

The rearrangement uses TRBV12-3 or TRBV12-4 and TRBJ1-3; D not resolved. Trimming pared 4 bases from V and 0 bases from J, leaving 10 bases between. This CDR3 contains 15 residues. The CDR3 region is CASSSGRASGNTIYF. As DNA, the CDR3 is TGTGCCAGCAGTTCTGGACGGGCCTCTGGAAACACCATATATTTT.

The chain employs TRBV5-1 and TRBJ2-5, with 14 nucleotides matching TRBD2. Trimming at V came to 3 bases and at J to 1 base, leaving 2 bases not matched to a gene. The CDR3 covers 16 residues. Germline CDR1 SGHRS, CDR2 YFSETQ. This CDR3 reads CASSSGLAGGQETQYF. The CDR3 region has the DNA TGCGCCAGCAGCTCAGGACTAGCGGGGGGCCAAGAGACCCAGTACTTC.

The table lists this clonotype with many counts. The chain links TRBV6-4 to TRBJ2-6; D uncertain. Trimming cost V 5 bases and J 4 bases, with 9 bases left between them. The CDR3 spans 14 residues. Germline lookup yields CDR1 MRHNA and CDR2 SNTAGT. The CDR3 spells CASSLTSGANVLTF. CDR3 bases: TGTGCCAGCAGTTTGACAAGCGGGGCCAACGTCCTGACTTTC.